The 30 T cell receptor beta chains reported below all come from one sample, sequenced in a study of tumor-infiltrating lymphocytes in primary liver carcinoma. The researchers obtained blood RNA from unsorted whole blood and also extracted germline DNA. Production of TCR beta cDNA used approximately 0.45 ug total RNA together with a constant-region primer. Employing slightly modified ARM-PCR, three nested multiplex PCR rounds were run, and these gave rise to the TCR beta libraries. The first two PCR rounds, approximately 10 cycles each, used TRBV1-TRBV30 forward primers and a C-beta reverse primer. TCRdb re-called the multiplex PCR reads through MiXCR, storing one row per CDR3 protein. The data show 250,000 to 400,000 distinct CDR3 sequences, about 62% seen once. What was sequenced was peripheral blood. Every receptor here comes from a man aged 35 to 55 with primary liver carcinoma and hepatitis B virus infection.

A note on this clonotype: Compared with germline, one end of the junction differs, possibly owing to a read error. J is TRBJ2-3 and V is TRBV4-3, with TRBD2 matching 8 bases. CDR1 LGHNA and CDR2 YSLEER come from the germline V gene. This CDR3 has 16 residues. CDR3 in DNA: TGCGCCAGCAGCCTGACGGGAGGGCGCGGCACAGTTACGCAGTATTTT. It is translated as CASSLTGGRGTVTQYF.

Worth noting for this clonotype: An end of the junction differs from the germline gene, which may be a read error. The chain combines TRBV5-5 with TRBJ1-1, with no clear D. The CDR3 runs to 14 residues. Per germline, CDR1 SGHKS and CDR2 YYEKEE (reference sequence). The CDR3 sequence: CASSPAVWNTEDFF. The CDR3 nucleotides read TGTGCCAGTAGCCCAGCTGTTTGGAACACTGAAGATTTCTTT.

With respect to this clonotype: An end of the junction differs from the germline gene, which may be a read error. The chain has TRBV7-8 and TRBJ2-7; TRBD2 aligns across 11 bases. Germline loops: CDR1 SGHVS, CDR2 FQNEAQ. The CDR3 sequence is 14 residues long. In nucleotides, the CDR3 is TGTGTCAGCAGCTTAGCTAGCGGGAGGCTCGAGCAGTACTTC. It translates to CVSSLASGRLEQYF.

A note on this clonotype: A read error is possible here, since a much larger clone lies one base away. V gene TRBV12-3 or TRBV12-4 combines with J gene TRBJ2-7; D unresolved. This CDR3 is 13 amino acids long. With 6 bases removed from V and 6 bases from J, the gap between germline ends came to 15 bases. CDR3 in amino acids: CASSQGNVCEQYF. The CDR3 coding sequence is TGTGCCAGCAGCCAAGGGAATGTGTGCGAGCAGTACTTC.

As for this clonotype: This may be a read error, as it is one base from a much larger clone. This chain links TRBV4-2 with TRBJ2-6, with 9 bases fitting TRBD1. Germline V CDR1 and CDR2: LGHNA, YNFKEQ. CDR3 length: 17 residues. Written as DNA, the CDR3 is TGTGCCGGCAGCCAAGGACAGGGGAGCTCTGGGGCCAACGTCCTGACTTTC. As protein: CAGSQGQGSSGANVLTF.

Note on this clonotype: Just one base apart from a much larger clone, this may be a read error. The chain is built from TRBV6-2 or TRBV6-3 and TRBJ1-5; 8 bases map to TRBD1. The length of the CDR3 is 17 residues. Germline V gives CDR1 MNHEY, CDR2 SVGEGT. CDR3 loop: CAGSYSKAGGADQPQHF. DNA for the CDR3: TGTGCCGGCAGTTACTCGAAGGCAGGGGGCGCGGATCAGCCCCAGCATTTT.

The count of this clonotype is one. Compared with germline, one end of the junction differs, possibly owing to a read error. The V and J genes are TRBV28 and TRBJ2-5; D call uncertain. Looked up from germline, CDR1 is MDHEN and CDR2 is SYDVKM. The CDR3 extends over 14 amino acids. The CDR3 reads CASSTLNGKEIQYF. For the CDR3, the DNA is TGTGCCAGCAGCACCCTGAATGGAAAAGAGATCCAGTATTTC.

The V gene is TRBV28, the J gene TRBJ1-1; TRBD1 is a possible D gene (5 bases). From germline, CDR1 is MDHEN and CDR2 SYDVKM. Trimming pared 11 bases from V and 4 bases from J, leaving 17 bases between. The CDR3 has 13 amino acids. The CDR3 nucleotides read TGTGCCGCCGTGGGGGGGACTATCACTGAAGCTTTCTTT. Translation gives CAAVGGTITEAFF.

The chain is built from TRBV5-1 and TRBJ2-1, with D maybe TRBD2 (5 bases). The CDR3 is 13 residues long. Germline loops: CDR1 SGHRS, CDR2 YFSETQ. Trimming stripped 0 bases from V and 10 bases from J, with 11 bases between. The CDR3 coding sequence is TGCGCCAGCAGCTTGGAGGAGGCGAGGGAGCAGTTCTTC. Its translation: CASSLEEAREQFF.

With respect to this clonotype: This may be a read error: a much more frequent sequence differs by one nucleotide. The V call is TRBV4-3, the J call TRBJ2-4; no definite D call. V was shortened by 10 bases and J by 6 bases, with 19 bases between the two germline ends. Germline-derived CDR1 and CDR2 are LGHNA and YSLEER. This CDR3 is built from 14 residues. The CDR3 DNA follows: TGCGCCAAGAAAGCCGGCAGCCAGAGAAACATTCAGTACTTC. It encodes CAKKAGSQRNIQYF.

On this clonotype: A read error may account for a junction end that differs from germline. This rearrangement joins TRBV29-1 to TRBJ2-7; 8 nucleotides agree with TRBD1. CDR1 is SQVTM, CDR2 ANQGSEA, per germline. There are 14 residues in the CDR3. The CDR3 coding sequence is TGCAGCATTGCGAGGACAGGGTCCTCCTACAAGCAGTACTTC. Protein sequence: CSIARTGSSYKQYF.

The CDR3 here is CASSQRCRETEAFF. The CDR3 coding sequence is TGTGCCAGCAGCCAAAGGTGCAGGGAGACTGAAGCTTTCTTT. The gene calls are TRBV5-6 and TRBJ1-1; D is possibly TRBD1 (5 bases). Trimming pared 4 bases from V and 5 bases from J, leaving 15 bases between. The germline gives CDR1 SGHDT, CDR2 YYEEEE. The CDR3 spans 14 residues. Variable domain in full (rest from reference TRBV5-6 and TRBJ1-1): DAGVTQSPTHLIKTRGQQVTLRCSPKSGHDTVSWYQQALGQGPQFIFQYYEEEERQRGNFPDRFSGHQFPNYSSELNVNALLLGDSALYLCASSQRCRETEAFFGQGTRLTVV.

The chain uses TRBV28 and TRBJ2-7; D remains ambiguous. The CDR3 length is 14 residues. Looked up from germline, CDR1 is MDHEN and CDR2 is SYDVKM. The ends were cut back, 2 bases at V and 0 bases at J, with 8 bases in the middle. The chain's CDR3 is CASSLDAYSYEQYF. The CDR3 DNA reads TGTGCCAGCAGTTTAGACGCGTACTCCTACGAGCAGTACTTC.

With respect to this clonotype: A read error may explain this, as a much larger clone is one base away. This CDR3 fails to terminate in the conserved phenylalanine or tryptophan, so it likely reflects a read error. J is TRBJ2-5 and V is TRBV6-2 or TRBV6-3; 9 bases match TRBD1. This CDR3 comprises 14 residues. The germline V gene encodes CDR1 MNHEY and CDR2 SVGEGT. Trimming removed 6 bases from V and 7 bases from J; junction bases left unmatched: 9. The CDR3 reads CASSLGQGTRTQYS. As DNA, the CDR3 is TGTGCCAGCAGCTTAGGACAGGGGACAAGGACCCAGTACTCC.

There are a few counts of this clonotype. This rearrangement joins TRBV5-1 to TRBJ1-1; D unresolved. V lost 5 bases to trimming and J lost 6 bases, with 8 bases between them. This CDR3 contains 11 residues. Germline CDR1 reads SGHRS; CDR2 reads YFSETQ. The CDR3 is CASRREAEAFF. The DNA of the CDR3 is TGCGCCAGCAGGAGGGAGGCTGAAGCTTTCTTT.

This clonotype was counted a few times. The gene calls are TRBV7-8 and TRBJ2-1; D not resolved. CDR1 and CDR2 from the germline V gene are SGHVS and FQNEAQ. V was trimmed by 8 bases and J by 7 bases, leaving 9 bases between them. The CDR3 runs to 11 residues. Here the CDR3 reads CASSLRNEQFF. CDR3 nucleotides: TGTGCCAGCTCATTGCGTAATGAGCAGTTCTTC.

A note on this clonotype: This clone may be a read error of a much larger clone one base away. V is TRBV29-1 and J is TRBJ2-7; D is ambiguous. From germline, CDR1 is SQVTM and CDR2 ANQGSEA. This CDR3 is 10 amino acids long. This CDR3 reads CSVGSRELYF. CDR3 DNA sequence: TGCAGCGTTGGAAGTCGCGAGCTGTACTTC.

Comment on this clonotype: A read error may explain this, as a much larger clone is one base away. V is TRBV29-1 and J is TRBJ1-1; TRBD1 is a possible D gene (5 bases). The CDR3 length is 13 residues. Germline assignment: CDR1 SQVTM and CDR2 ANQGSEA. The germline V and J ends were trimmed by 5 bases and 6 bases, with 16 bases remaining between them. Here the CDR3 DNA reads TGCAGCGTTCGCTGGACGCGGGACCCTGAAGCTTTCTTT. This encodes CSVRWTRDPEAFF.

This clonotype has ten or more counts. The V gene is TRBV29-1, the J gene TRBJ2-3; D gene uncertain. V was clipped by 1 base and J by 3 bases, with 5 bases between them. Germline values: CDR1 SQVTM, CDR2 ANQGSEA. This CDR3 has 12 residues. CDR3 in amino acids: CSVEGQTDTQYF. The CDR3 DNA follows: TGCAGCGTTGAAGGACAAACAGATACGCAGTATTTT.

Concerning this clonotype itself: The conserved phenylalanine or tryptophan normally closing the CDR3 is absent here, so this likely arose from a read error. The J gene is TRBJ2-3, the V gene TRBV11-1; a weak D match, TRBD2 (5 bases). V was shortened by 6 bases and J by 0 bases, with 13 bases between the two germline ends. This CDR3 has 15 amino acids. Per germline, CDR1 SGHAT and CDR2 FQDESV (reference sequence). The CDR3 DNA sequence: TGTGCCAGCAGTTCGCCGTGGGAGAGCACAGATACGCAGTATTAT. Its protein is CASSSPWESTDTQYY.

This clonotype was observed at least ten times. The genes are TRBV4-1 and TRBJ2-7; no clear D. Germline lookup yields CDR1 MGHRA and CDR2 YSYEKL. The CDR3 runs 14 residues. V was cut by 4 bases and J by 0 bases, with 10 bases left in between. In nucleotides, the CDR3 is TGCGCCAGCAGCCCAGCCCGGGCCTCCTACGAGCAGTACTTC. Its translation is CASSPARASYEQYF.

Concerning this clonotype: A read error may produce the germline difference seen at one junction end. The genes are TRBV5-4 and TRBJ2-1, with D perhaps matching TRBD2 (5 bases). The CDR3 has 15 residues. Germline CDR1 SGHNT, CDR2 YYREEE (reference sequence). The CDR3 spells CASTLEVGRTNGQFF. CDR3 nucleotide sequence: TGTGCCAGCACCTTGGAGGTCGGCCGAACCAATGGGCAGTTCTTC.

The table lists this clonotype with many counts. The chain combines TRBV6-1 with TRBJ1-4; no definite D call. The CDR3 loop spans 14 amino acids. Trimming removed 6 bases at V and 10 bases at J, with 18 bases between. Germline loops: CDR1 MNHNS, CDR2 SASEGT. CDR3: CASSAIHMTGKLFF. The CDR3 nucleotides read TGTGCCAGCAGCGCGATCCACATGACGGGAAAACTGTTTTTT.

The chain is built from TRBV6-5 and TRBJ2-7; 7 bases map to TRBD1. The CDR3 is 17 residues long. V lost 5 bases to trimming and J lost 4 bases; unmatched junction nucleotides: 17. Germline lookup yields CDR1 MNHEY and CDR2 SVGAGI. The CDR3 is CASSNFSGQVFRYEQYF. Written as DNA, the CDR3 is TGTGCCAGCAGTAACTTTTCCGGACAGGTTTTCCGGTACGAGCAGTACTTC.

The genes are TRBV15 and TRBJ1-4; the D is unclear. V lost 3 bases and J lost 8, with 7 bases in between. The CDR3 has 12 residues. The germline V gene has CDR1 LNHNV and CDR2 YYDKDF (reference sequence). The CDR3 sequence is CATSRESEKLFF. The CDR3 nucleotides are TGTGCCACCAGCAGGGAAAGCGAAAAACTGTTTTTT.

This clonotype occurred many times. The chain uses TRBV4-3 and TRBJ2-2; D might be TRBD1 or TRBD2, each matching 6 bases. Trimming took off 1 base at V and 9 bases at J, with 15 bases between the two ends. Germline CDR1 LGHNA, CDR2 YSLEER. This CDR3 spans 15 amino acids. As DNA, the CDR3 is TGCGCCAGCAGCCAAGGACTAGAGGGGGGCCGGGAGCTGTTTTTT. Encoded protein: CASSQGLEGGRELFF.

On this clonotype itself: With a much larger clone just one base away, this may be a read error. This chain joins TRBV6-6 and TRBJ2-1, with D possibly being TRBD1 (7 bases). Germline V gene sequence: CDR1 MNHNY, CDR2 SVGAGI (reference sequence). CDR3 length equals 15 residues. The CDR3 region is CASSYPQGGRSEQLF. CDR3 bases: TGTGCCAGCAGTTACCCCCAGGGGGGCCGGAGTGAGCAGTTATTC.

This sequence joins TRBV4-2 and TRBJ1-5; D remains unclear. Germline lookup yields CDR1 LGHNA and CDR2 YNFKEQ. Trimming took 2 bases from V and 3 from J, leaving 17 bases between them. The CDR3 spans 17 residues. The CDR3 region is CASSQHFPGSNNQPQHF. CDR3 sequence (DNA): TGTGCCAGCAGCCAACATTTTCCCGGGAGCAACAATCAGCCCCAGCATTTT.

Worth noting for this clonotype: This may come from a read error, since a much larger clone is one base off. This chain connects TRBV5-1 to TRBJ2-3; D not resolved. TRBJ2-7 matches the DNA end more closely, so the J call is doubtful. Germline V gives CDR1 SGHRS, CDR2 YFSETQ. The CDR3 is 13 residues long. CDR3 DNA sequence: TGCTCCAGCAGCTTGGCGCCGGAGTACGAGCAGTACTTC. Residues: CSSSLAPEYEQYF.

About this clonotype: A much larger clone differs by one base, so this may be a read error. The rearrangement links TRBV29-1 to TRBJ2-7; D is unresolved. V shed 3 bases and J shed 4 bases, with 16 bases lying between them. The CDR3 consists of 14 residues. The germline gives CDR1 SQVTM, CDR2 ANQGSEA. Written as DNA, the CDR3 is TGCAGCGTTGAGTATTATGAGGACGGTTACGAGCAGTACTTC. Encoded protein: CSVEYYEDGYEQYF.